The clone carrying this T cell receptor beta chain was found a few times. Its antigen is unidentified. This entry is derived from a study of beta chain features in type 1 diabetes. Findings and limits, study-wide: Moderate yet significant TCRB CDR3 shortening was seen in Type 1 diabetes patients in all four CD4+ subsets. Any PCR bias toward short templates would affect both groups alike. Fewer junction insertions and more nucleotide deletions appeared in type 1 diabetes patients.

Averaging around 120 mL, one heparinised blood draw was given by each donor. The authors reverse transcribed all of the isolated RNA, so sequencing captured expressed TCRB transcripts. Profiled with immunoSEQ multiplex PCR; TCRdb holds only in-frame clones, not every one. The profile shows over 650,000 clones, more than 13% of them singletons. Germline V gives CDR1 SGDLS, CDR2 YYNGEE. Trimming cost V 4 bases and J 0 bases; bases outside gene matches: 13. The CDR3 extends over 18 amino acids. The rearrangement uses TRBV9 and TRBJ2-1; 7 positions match TRBD2. This TCR was recovered from a man aged 18-30 years with type 1 diabetes. Sequencing was carried out using naive CD4+ T cells from blood. CDR3 in DNA: TGTGCCAGCAGCTCGCAGTTGGGGCGGGAGAGCTCCTACAATGAGCAGTTCTTC. Its translation: CASSSQLGRESSYNEQFF.